This T cell receptor beta chain stems from a study of human thymus T cells. This CDR3 spans 13 amino acids. Deletions cut 0 bases from V and 8 bases from J, with 13 bases between. Germline V gene data show CDR1 as GTSNPN and CDR2 as SVGIG (reference sequence). Clones were sequenced by immunoSEQ multiplex PCR, and TCRdb holds only the in-frame ones, with some missing. Of about 50,000 clones listed, around 95% are singletons. Genomic DNA was extracted from every available blood leukocyte. The chain links TRBV30 to TRBJ1-1; tentatively, D is TRBD1 (5 bases). Sequenced input: blood. This receptor was identified in a girl in the first two years of life with a congenital heart defect but otherwise immunologically healthy. This CDR3 reads CAWSVTRQGEAFF. The DNA for the CDR3 is TGTGCCTGGAGTGTAACGAGGCAGGGCGAAGCTTTCTTT.